The entry that follows covers one T cell receptor (beta chain) sequence. Its antigen is unknown. These data are taken from a study of T cells expressing NK-cell markers (dated by TCRdb to 2020 to 2021). For the wider study: Three sorted T-cell subsets (CD3+CD56+NKG2C+, CD3+CD56+NKG2C- and CD3+CD56-NKG2C+) from fewer than 10 donors had their TCR beta-chain repertoires profiled. Among the eight sequenced donors, only one was HCMV-seronegative, while the other seven were HCMV-seropositive. The study sequenced eight donors, all healthy volunteers chosen at random: three men and five women. Sequencing of the libraries produced 2 x 150 bp reads on Illumina HiSeq 2000/2500, MiSeq or NextSeq. What the authors observed across the whole study: Those dominant clonotypes were again the most abundant among CD3+CD56-NKG2C+ cells in a few donors, at roughly 25-60.1%. It remained unclear whether the expanded NKG2C-expressing T cell clones were specific for HCMV antigens. In several donors, the dominant CD3+CD56+NKG2C+ clonotypes were found to rank among the top 10 CD8+ clonotypes and to make up 1.0-7.0% of CD8+ T cells.

Sequencing instrument: Illumina HiSeq 2000. The TCR beta cDNA libraries were made using 5'RACE template switching, a step that added both a universal primer site and unique molecular identifiers. cDNA synthesis was primed from the TCR beta constant segment and was followed by two successive PCR amplification steps. Per the original workflow: Reads were demultiplexed and grouped by UMI with MIGEC, and clonotypes were assembled and quantified with MiTCR. Only TCR cDNA sequences supported by at least two reads were kept to exclude erroneous sequences. The tcR package was used for downstream repertoire analysis, and clonotypes were matched across fractions by CDR3 nucleotide sequence plus V segment. VDJmatch was used to annotate antigen specificity against VDJdb, with one amino acid substitution in CDR3 permitted. TCRdb reanalyzed the reads, keeping one entry per CDR3 protein sequence and omitting DNA. The authors' filters were not applied to this entry. The sample's clone listing holds approximately 150,000 distinct CDR3 sequences. The leading ten clones occupy about 18% of the sample.

HCMV serostatus was determined by detecting HCMV-specific IgG in serum with a commercial ELISA kit. Peripheral blood mononuclear cells were isolated from blood by Ficoll density gradient centrifugation. CDR1 is given as SGHRS and CDR2 as YFSETQ, both from the germline V gene. The CDR3 spans 14 residues, from the cysteine through the phenylalanine. There is no recorded DNA. The receptor comes from a woman aged 18-69 years in good health. The chain couples TRBV5-1 to TRBJ2-5; there is no DNA to check the TCRdb D call of TRBD2. Sample: blood T cells: a sorted CD56 or NKG2C T cell subset, CD4+ or CD8+ T cells, or bulk PBMC T cells (not recorded which). The CDR3 region: CASSERGGKETQYF.